This TCR beta chain was retrieved from a study of T cell repertoires in cytomegalovirus infection. As for the study in general: Based on public TCR beta signatures, there were indications of CMV infection and of a matching HLA type. General study points: It was HLA-C-restricted CMV-specific TCR beta clonotypes that dominated the response ex vivo. Cumulative frequency (of public TCR beta family members) identified carriers of CMV plus the relevant HLA.

Trimming took 2 bases from V and 5 from J; bases not matched to a gene: 10. Germline V CDR1 and CDR2: MNHEY, SMNVEV (reference sequence). The CDR3 is 17 residues long. This clonotype was detected only once. The antigen remains unidentified. MiXCR, applied by TCRdb to the reads, yields one record per CDR3 protein. The sample contains some 130,000 distinct CDR3 sequences, more than 20% of which appear only once. Material for sequencing was PBMCs, sequenced either directly or after in vitro stimulation (not recorded which). This chain joins TRBV27 and TRBJ2-2; the match to TRBD1 covers 8 bases. The receptor was derived from a human donor in good health (CMV status not recorded). Some clones in this sample may be carry-over from other donors' samples. The CDR3 sequence is CASSLVLTGGRTGELFF. Written as DNA, the CDR3 is TGTGCCAGCAGTTTAGTCCTCACAGGGGGGAGAACCGGGGAGCTGTTTTTT.